Listed below are T cell receptor beta chains from one sample, sequenced in a study of cytomegalovirus exposure and HLA in healthy donors. Data came from immunoSEQ multiplex PCR; TCRdb stores just in-frame clones and leaves some out. The sample lists tens of thousands of clones; about 78% were seen once. Sequences were obtained from PBMCs. The receptors originated from a young woman in good health and CMV-seronegative. Each CDR3 is given with its conserved first and last residue. The order of the fields is clone size, V gene, J gene, D gene, CDR3 length, CDR3 DNA, CDR3 protein. The D gene is left open where the match is weak. Part of the rows lack a size; the others show once, few, many or a class for expanded clones.

>.|TRBV27|TRBJ2-3|.|13
TGTGCCAGCAGTTTAATAGGCACAGATACGCAGTATTTT
CASSLIGTDTQYF
>.|TRBV6-1|TRBJ1-4|TRBD1|14
TGTGCCATCGAGACAGGGATGACTAATGAAAAACTGTTTTTT
CAIETGMTNEKLFF
>.|TRBV23-1|TRBJ1-5|TRBD1|20
TGCGCCAGCAGTCAACCTAGGGCCGGGACAGGGGGCTTTGGCAATCAGCCCCAGCATTTT
CASSQPRAGTGGFGNQPQHF
>once|TRBV6-5|TRBJ2-7|.|12
TGTGCCAGCAAGACCGGACTGAGGGAGCAGTACTTC
CASKTGLREQYF
>.|TRBV7-9|TRBJ2-5|TRBD1|15
TGTGCCAGCAGCTCCCTTCAGGGGGACCAAGAGACCCAGTACTTC
CASSSLQGDQETQYF
>.|TRBV7-2|TRBJ1-1|TRBD1|13
TGTGCCAGCAGCCGACAGGGCGACACTGAAGCTTTCTTT
CASSRQGDTEAFF
>once|TRBV20-1|TRBJ1-2|TRBD1|11
TGCAGTGCCGGGACAGACTATGGCTACACCTTC
CSAGTDYGYTF
>.|TRBV25-1|TRBJ2-1|.|11
TGTGCCAGCAGTATAGTCAATGAGCAGTTCTTC
CASSIVNEQFF
>few|TRBV10-3|TRBJ1-4|.|14
TGTGCCATCAGTGATTCAGGGGTGGGAGAAAAACTGTTTTTT
CAISDSGVGEKLFF
>.|TRBV23-1|TRBJ1-3|.|16
TGCGCCAGCAGTCCTCTTGCGGGCGTCTCTGGAAACACCATATATTTT
CASSPLAGVSGNTIYF
>.|TRBV6-5|TRBJ1-3|TRBD1|16
TGTGCCAGCAGTTATTCCACAGGGGTTTCGGGAAACACCATATATTTT
CASSYSTGVSGNTIYF
>.|TRBV30|TRBJ1-1|.|12
TGTGCCTGGGACAGAGTCAATACTGAAGCTTTCTTT
CAWDRVNTEAFF
>.|TRBV30|TRBJ1-6|.|12
TGTGCCTGGAGCGGAGATAGTGGTGTCTTCTTTTTT
CAWSGDSGVFFF
>.|TRBV30|TRBJ1-4|.|13
TGTGCCTGGAGTCCTGGGCCTAATGAAAAACTGTTTTTT
CAWSPGPNEKLFF
>.|TRBV6-5|TRBJ1-3|.|11
TGTGCCAGCACCGGTGGAAACACCATATATTTT
CASTGGNTIYF
>.|TRBV4-2|TRBJ2-7|.|15
TGTGCCAGCAGCCAAGAAATGGGGCTAGCGTTCGAGCAGTACTTC
CASSQEMGLAFEQYF
>.|TRBV6-1|TRBJ1-1|.|15
TGTGCCAGCAGTGAAGAATCGGGGAGCAACACTGAAGCTTTCTTT
CASSEESGSNTEAFF
>.|TRBV5-1|TRBJ2-3|TRBD2|17
TGCGCCAGCAGCTCCCAGTCTAGCGGGGCCCCCACAGATACGCAGTATTTT
CASSSQSSGAPTDTQYF
>.|TRBV6-1|TRBJ1-4|.|14
TGTGCCAGCAGTGACGGGGCAACTAATGAAAAACTGTTTTTT
CASSDGATNEKLFF
>.|TRBV6-5|TRBJ1-4|.|16
TGTGCCAGCAGTTACTCAGGGGGGGTTTCGGATGAAAAACTGTTTTTT
CASSYSGGVSDEKLFF
>.|TRBV6-5|TRBJ2-3|TRBD2|15
TGTGCCAGCAGCAATGACCCAGCGGGGGCTGTTACGCAGTATTTT
CASSNDPAGAVTQYF
>.|TRBV25-1|TRBJ1-5|.|14
TGTGCCAGCAGCGAAGGACATTTCAATCAGCCCCAGCATTTT
CASSEGHFNQPQHF
>few|TRBV2|TRBJ2-1|.|16
TGTGCCAGCAGTTTAGACGGAGGGTTCATCTACAATGAGCAGTTCTTC
CASSLDGGFIYNEQFF
>few|TRBV18|TRBJ2-7|TRBD2|15
TGTGCCAGCTCACCAGTCCTAGCGGGTCACTACGAGCAGTACTTC
CASSPVLAGHYEQYF
>.|TRBV29-1|TRBJ2-6|.|15
TGCAGCGTTCACGGAGGCCGCTCTGGGGCCAACGTCCTGACTTTC
CSVHGGRSGANVLTF
>.|TRBV30|TRBJ2-3|.|12
TGTGCCTGGAGCCTCGGGGCAGATACGCAGTATTTT
CAWSLGADTQYF
>.|TRBV6-5|TRBJ2-1|TRBD1|15
TGTGCCAGCACTACCGGGACAGGGGGCTTTAATGAGCAGTTCTTC
CASTTGTGGFNEQFF
>.|TRBV5-4|TRBJ2-7|TRBD1|13
TGTGCCAGCAGCGGGGACAGGTCCTACGAGCAGTACTTC
CASSGDRSYEQYF
>.|TRBV30|TRBJ1-1|TRBD1|13
TGTGCCTGGTCCCGGGACAGGAACACTGAAGCTTTCTTT
CAWSRDRNTEAFF
>few|TRBV25-1|TRBJ2-7|TRBD1|15
TGTGCCAGCAGTCCCATGACAGGGGTCTCCTACGAGCAGTACTTC
CASSPMTGVSYEQYF
>.|TRBV25-1|TRBJ2-5|.|12
TGTGCCAGTAGGGGGTACCAAGAGACCCAGTACTTC
CASRGYQETQYF
>.|TRBV19|TRBJ2-7|TRBD2|12
TGTGCCAGTATTAGCCGGGGGGGCGAGCAGTACTTC
CASISRGGEQYF
>once|TRBV29-1|TRBJ2-1|TRBD2|14
TGCAGCGTTTCACCAGCGGGACCTTACAATGAGCAGTTCTTC
CSVSPAGPYNEQFF
>.|TRBV4-2|TRBJ2-2|.|16
TGTGCCAGCAGCCACATGGGTGGGCTGAACACCGGGGAGCTGTTTTTT
CASSHMGGLNTGELFF
>.|TRBV7-9|TRBJ1-2|.|13
TGTGCCAGCAGCGCGCAAGATTTTTTTGGCTACACCTTC
CASSAQDFFGYTF
>.|TRBV30|TRBJ2-7|TRBD1|12
TGTGCCTGGAGCCGTGACAGGGACGAGCAGTACTTC
CAWSRDRDEQYF
>few|TRBV10-2|TRBJ2-1|TRBD1|13
TGCGCCAGCAGAACAGGGGGTGTTCATGAGCAGTTCTTC
CASRTGGVHEQFF
>.|TRBV7-2|TRBJ1-2|.|15
TGTGCCAGCAGCTTAGCCAGGGAAGCTAACTATGGCTACACCTTC
CASSLAREANYGYTF
>.|TRBV30|TRBJ2-7|.|12
TGTGCCTGGAGGGGGACACGCTACGAGCAGTACTTC
CAWRGTRYEQYF
>.|TRBV29-1|TRBJ1-3|.|14
TGCAGCGTAGCCACCAGACTCTCTGGAAACACCATATATTTT
CSVATRLSGNTIYF
>.|TRBV7-8|TRBJ2-1|.|14
TGTGCCAGCAGCTTAGCGGGGGGTTACAATGAGCAGTTCTTC
CASSLAGGYNEQFF
>.|TRBV6-1|TRBJ2-7|TRBD2|16
TGTGCCAGCAGTGCGGGGGCGGGGACTAGCGGGTACGAGCAGTACTTC
CASSAGAGTSGYEQYF
>.|TRBV5-1|TRBJ2-7|TRBD2|16
TGCGCCAGCAGCTTGGAGGGACTAGCGGGCGCGTACGAGCAGTACTTC
CASSLEGLAGAYEQYF
>.|TRBV2|TRBJ2-2|TRBD1|15
TGTGCCAGCAGCAAAGATAGGGGGCATACCGGGGAGCTGTTTTTT
CASSKDRGHTGELFF
>.|TRBV2|TRBJ2-7|TRBD1|15
TGTGCCAGCAGTGAATGGGACAGGGGGCGCTACGAGCAGTACTTC
CASSEWDRGRYEQYF
>.|TRBV6-5|TRBJ2-7|TRBD1|15
TGTGCCAGCAGGACCCCCGGGACAGGGGGGTACGAGCAGTACTTC
CASRTPGTGGYEQYF
>few|TRBV7-2|TRBJ1-1|.|14
TGTGCCAGCAGCCAGGGCTCGGATAGAACTGAAGCTTTCTTT
CASSQGSDRTEAFF
>.|TRBV18|TRBJ2-2|.|16
TGTGCCAGCTCATCTGCTATTCAGGGAAACACCGGGGAGCTGTTTTTT
CASSSAIQGNTGELFF
>.|TRBV5-1|TRBJ1-1|.|15
TGCGCCAGCAGCTTGGTCACAGGGCCCGACACTGAAGCTTTCTTT
CASSLVTGPDTEAFF
>few|TRBV10-3|TRBJ2-7|.|11
TGTGCCACCTCAGGCCCCTACGAGCAGTACTTC
CATSGPYEQYF
>.|TRBV7-2|TRBJ1-4|TRBD1|14
TGTGCCAGCAGCTTAGCAGGGGGCTTTGAAAAACTGTTTTTT
CASSLAGGFEKLFF
>once|TRBV9|TRBJ2-3|.|15
TGTGCCAGCAGCGTAGGCACGCGGTATGCAGATACGCAGTATTTT
CASSVGTRYADTQYF
>.|TRBV28|TRBJ1-2|.|12
TGTGCCAGCAGTTCGGACAGTCGGGGCTACACCTTC
CASSSDSRGYTF